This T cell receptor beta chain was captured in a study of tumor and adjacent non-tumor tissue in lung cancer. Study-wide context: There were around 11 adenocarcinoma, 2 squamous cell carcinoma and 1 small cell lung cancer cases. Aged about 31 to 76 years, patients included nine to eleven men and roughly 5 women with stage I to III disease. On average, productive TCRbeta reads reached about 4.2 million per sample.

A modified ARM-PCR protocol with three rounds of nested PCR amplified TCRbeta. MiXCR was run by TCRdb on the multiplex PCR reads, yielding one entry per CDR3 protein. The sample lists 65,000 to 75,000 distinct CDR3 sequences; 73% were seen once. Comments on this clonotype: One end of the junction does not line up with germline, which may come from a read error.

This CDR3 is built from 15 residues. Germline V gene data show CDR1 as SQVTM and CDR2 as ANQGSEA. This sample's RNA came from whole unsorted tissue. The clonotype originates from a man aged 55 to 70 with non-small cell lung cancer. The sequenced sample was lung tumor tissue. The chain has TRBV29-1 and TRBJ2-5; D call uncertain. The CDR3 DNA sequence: TGCAGAGTTGATGGGCATCTAACGGGCCAAGAGACCCAGTACTTC. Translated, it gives CRVDGHLTGQETQYF.